This TCR beta chain comes out of a study of blood T cell repertoires in COVID-19. About the research overall: There were acute and convalescent COVID-19 samples, and they came from the United States, Italy and Spain. In each case, the material was cDNA or gDNA derived from T cells, B-cell-depleted T cells, or PBMCs.

The table came from immunoSEQ multiplex PCR; TCRdb's copy has only in-frame clones and leaves some out. The data hold roughly 260,000 clones, with about 90% observed a single time. The V gene's germline CDR1 is SNHLY and CDR2 FYNNEI. With V trimmed by 7 bases and J by 5 bases, 4 bases remained unmatched. The CDR3 consists of 13 residues. V usage is TRBV2 and J usage is TRBJ1-5, with TRBD1 matching over 8 bases. The receptor's source is a human donor in a cohort exposed to, infected with or recovered from COVID-19 (not recorded which). The donor label of this sample is uncertain. Sequencing was done on a sample of PBMCs or T cells enriched from blood (not recorded which). CDR3 sequence: CASKDREYQPQHF. CDR3 DNA: TGTGCCAGCAAGGACAGGGAGTATCAGCCCCAGCATTTT. Variable domain in full (rest from reference TRBV2 and TRBJ1-5): EPEVTQTPSHQVTQMGQEVILRCVPISNHLYFYWYRQILGQKVEFLVSFYNNEISEKSEIFDDQFSVERPDGSNFTLKIRSTKLEDSAMYFCASKDREYQPQHFGDGTRLSIL.